The 19 T cell receptor beta chains reported below all come from one sample, sequenced in a study of blood T cells in healthy people across ages. Alongside a J-beta primer mix, a sample-barcoded 5' primer served in a second PCR lasting roughly 7 to 11 cycles. TCRdb re-called the 5' RACE reads through MiXCR, storing one row per CDR3 protein. The profile shows about 800,000 distinct CDR3 sequences, 58% of them singletons. Sequences were obtained from blood. The receptors derive from a man under 40 in good health.

V is TRBV20-1 and J is TRBJ2-3, with TRBD2 matching over 7 bases. The germline gives CDR1 DFQATT, CDR2 SNEGSKA (reference sequence). V was pared by 0 bases and J by 1 base, with 4 bases of the junction left unmatched. The CDR3 loop spans 15 amino acids. The CDR3 loop reads CSAREASGRTDTQYF. In nucleotides, the CDR3 is TGCAGTGCTAGAGAGGCTAGCGGACGCACAGATACGCAGTATTTT.

This sequence joins TRBV6-5 and TRBJ1-6; TRBD1 matches at 9 bases. V dropped 4 bases and J dropped 8; count of bases not matched to a gene: 6. The CDR3 contains 15 residues. Germline V gives CDR1 MNHEY, CDR2 SVGAGI. DNA for the CDR3: TGTGCCAGCAGTTCTCCGGGACAGGGTTATTCACCCCTCCACTTT. It specifies CASSSPGQGYSPLHF.

V and J are TRBV6-2 or TRBV6-3 and TRBJ1-2, with no clear D. V was shortened by 2 bases and J by 3 bases, with 10 bases between the two germline ends. This CDR3 is 14 amino acids long. Germline V CDR1 and CDR2: MNHEY, SVGEGT. The CDR3 region has the DNA TGTGCCAGCAGTTACGTCGGACTTCACTATGGCTACACCTTC. Encoded protein: CASSYVGLHYGYTF.

In this sample, this clonotype turned up a few times. This chain links TRBV7-2 with TRBJ2-5; the match to TRBD1 covers 7 bases. This CDR3 spans 16 amino acids. V shed 1 base and J 1 base; nucleotides not matched to a gene: 6. The V gene's germline CDR1 is SGHTA and CDR2 FQGNSA. CDR3 loop: CASSLGWGQSQETQYF. In DNA form, the CDR3 reads TGTGCCAGCAGCTTAGGTTGGGGACAGTCCCAAGAGACCCAGTACTTC.

Worth noting for this clonotype: Relative to the germline gene, one junction end is altered; a read error may explain this. The genes are TRBV4-3 and TRBJ2-5; a weak D match, TRBD1 (5 bases). The germline CDR1 and CDR2 sequences are LGHNA and YSLEER. The CDR3 consists of 16 residues. CDR3 nucleotide sequence: TGCACCAGCAGCCAAGACCTCGCAGGGCGATTGGAGACCCAGTACTTC. Amino acids: CTSSQDLAGRLETQYF.

This chain uses TRBV6-2 or TRBV6-3 with TRBJ2-3; D unclear. Between the trimmed V and J ends, which lost 6 bases and 4 bases, there was a span of 14 bases. Germline CDR1 is MNHEY and CDR2 is SVGEGT. This CDR3 has 14 residues. The CDR3 reads CASSHTSIADTQYF. The DNA for the CDR3 is TGTGCCAGCAGCCACACGAGTATCGCAGATACGCAGTATTTT.

This clonotype was picked up a small number of times. V and J are TRBV7-2 and TRBJ2-1; no clear D. This CDR3 spans 13 amino acids. The germline CDR1 and CDR2 sequences are SGHTA and FQGNSA. Deletions cut 2 bases from V and 9 bases from J, with 11 bases between. The CDR3 reads CASSLYIAGEQFF. DNA for the CDR3: TGTGCCAGCAGCTTATATATAGCCGGTGAGCAGTTCTTC.

This chain uses TRBV3-1 with TRBJ2-4; D unclear. Gene TRBJ2-5 matches the end of the DNA better, so the J call may be wrong. This CDR3 spans 13 amino acids. Germline-derived CDR1 and CDR2 are LGHDT and YNNKEL (reference sequence). The CDR3 nucleotides are TGTGCCAGCAGCCAATGGGGATCAGAGACCCAGTACTTC. It codes for CASSQWGSETQYF.

The CDR3 nucleotides are TGCGCCAGCAGCCAAGAAAGAGGACGTCAGCCCCAGCATTTT. Translating it yields CASSQERGRQPQHF. This chain links TRBV4-3 with TRBJ1-5; D is uncertain. The germline V gene encodes CDR1 LGHNA and CDR2 YSLEER. This CDR3 has 14 residues. The V end lost 0 bases, the J end lost 6 bases, and 9 bases lay between the germline ends.

Only one count was recorded for this clonotype. The V call is TRBV7-8, the J call TRBJ2-1; TRBD1 matches at 7 bases. Per germline, CDR1 SGHVS and CDR2 FQNEAQ. The CDR3 is 14 residues long. J was trimmed by 7 bases and V by 4 bases; bases with no gene match: 7. CDR3 sequence: CASSWGQRENEQFF. CDR3 in DNA: TGTGCCAGCAGCTGGGGACAGAGGGAGAATGAGCAGTTCTTC.

This clonotype appeared once. The V call is TRBV10-1, the J call TRBJ2-3; no firm D call. The V end was cut by 0 bases, the J end by 7 bases, with 8 bases between. This CDR3 contains 13 residues. CDR1 is WNHNN and CDR2 is SYGVQD in the germline V gene (reference sequence). Here the CDR3 reads CASSESGRYTQYF. The CDR3, as DNA: TGCGCCAGCAGTGAGTCGGGCCGATATACGCAGTATTTT.

The chain links TRBV15 to TRBJ2-7, with D hard to call. V lost 5 bases to trimming and J lost 6 bases, with 17 bases between them. The germline V gene encodes CDR1 LNHNV and CDR2 YYDKDF (reference sequence). This CDR3 has 14 residues. The CDR3 nucleotides read TGTGCCACCAGCCTCCTAGGGTTAGGACGCGAGCAGTACTTC. Protein: CATSLLGLGREQYF.

This clonotype has just one count. The CDR3 is CASSLFGSQQDEQYF. DNA for the CDR3: TGTGCCAGCAGTTTATTCGGGAGCCAGCAGGACGAGCAGTACTTC. The V call is TRBV27, the J call TRBJ2-5, with D possibly being TRBD2 (6 bases). The tail of the sequence fits TRBJ2-7 better, so the J call may be wrong. The CDR3 sequence is 15 residues long. Per the germline V gene, CDR1 is MNHEY and CDR2 is SMNVEV (reference sequence).

V usage is TRBV5-6 and J usage is TRBJ2-7, with 13 bases that match TRBD2. Trimming cost V 4 bases and J 6 bases; bases outside gene matches: 16. CDR3 length equals 18 residues. Germline CDR1 is SGHDT and CDR2 is YYEEEE. The DNA for the CDR3 is TGTGCCAGCAGCCCCGGGACTAGCGGGACCCGCTTACGAGGCGAGCAGTACTTC. It codes for CASSPGTSGTRLRGEQYF.

The rearrangement uses TRBV28 and TRBJ2-7, with 7 positions matching TRBD2. CDR3 length: 18 residues. V was clipped by 2 bases and J by 4 bases; unmatched bases: 17. The germline gives CDR1 MDHEN, CDR2 SYDVKM. The CDR3 bases are TGTGCCAGCAGTTTAGCCCTCCCCACTAGCGCAGCAGGGTACGAGCAGTACTTC. It is translated as CASSLALPTSAAGYEQYF. Full variable domain (rest looked up from reference TRBV28 and TRBJ2-7): DVKVTQSSRYLVKRTGEKVFLECVQDMDHENMFWYRQDPGLGLRLIYFSYDVKMKEKGDIPEGYSVSREKKERFSLILESASTNQTSMYLCASSLALPTSAAGYEQYFGPGTRLTVT.

This chain uses TRBV7-6 with TRBJ1-2; D unresolved. Per germline, CDR1 SGHVS and CDR2 FNYEAQ. There are 14 residues in the CDR3. The V end was cut by 5 bases, the J end by 5 bases, with 15 bases between. The CDR3 DNA reads TGTGCCAGCAGCCCCCCCTTAAGCGGGTATGGCTACACCTTC. It translates to CASSPPLSGYGYTF.

This chain uses TRBV21-1 with TRBJ1-4; the table's D call TRBD1 went unverified against the DNA. TRBV21-1 is tagged as a pseudogene. The CDR3 is 14 residues long. The CDR3 DNA reads TGTGCCAGCAGCAAAGTTGGGGCCCGGGATTGTGCGTTTTTT. The encoded protein is CASSKVGARDCAFF.

The chain employs TRBV6-1 and TRBJ2-3, with 7 bases fitting TRBD2. The V and J ends lost 5 bases and 6 bases, in that order; junction bases with no gene match: 17. The CDR3 sequence is 17 residues long. Germline values: CDR1 MNHNS, CDR2 SASEGT. For the CDR3, the DNA is TGTGCCAGCAGTAAAGAAGTCGAGCGGGACCCCACGGATACGCAGTATTTT. Protein product: CASSKEVERDPTDTQYF.

This sequence joins TRBV20-1 and TRBJ2-4; 9 bases match TRBD2. Germline CDR1 reads DFQATT; CDR2 reads SNEGSKA (reference sequence). J was trimmed by 7 bases and V by 0 bases; bases with no gene match: 22. The CDR3 runs 20 residues. In nucleotides, the CDR3 is TGCAGTGCTAGAGAAAGCGGCGCCGCGGCTAGCGGGAAGGCTGGGAACATTCAGTACTTC. Translating gives CSARESGAAASGKAGNIQYF.